This T cell receptor beta chain was observed in a study of blood T cells in healthy people across ages. The CDR3 consists of 14 residues. Trimming shortened V by 4 bases and J by 2 bases, and 9 bases separated the two germline ends. Germline V gives CDR1 SGHTA, CDR2 FQGNSA. This clonotype occurred once. Using a J-beta primer mix together with a sample-barcoded 5' primer, a second PCR was run for roughly 7 to 12 cycles. TCRdb ran MiXCR on the 5' RACE reads and lists one entry per CDR3 protein. The data show about 1.4 million distinct CDR3 sequences, 55% to 75% seen once. The sequence derives from a man between 18 and 35 years old in good health. This chain connects TRBV7-2 to TRBJ1-5, with D unclear. Sequenced sample: blood. The CDR3 nucleotides are TGTGCCAGCAGCTCCTATGGGGGCAATCAGCCCCAGCATTTT. Translating it yields CASSSYGGNQPQHF.